This entry concerns a single TCR beta chain. Its antigen is as yet unknown. Via MiXCR, TCRdb re-called the reads, giving one row per CDR3 protein. Of some 800,000 distinct CDR3 sequences listed, about 29% were seen once; the top ten hold roughly 13%. This sample stems from a study of T cell repertoires in cytomegalovirus infection. At the level of the study: Newly reported HLA-C-restricted and thoroughly characterized HLA-B-restricted CMV epitopes were employed. A matching HLA type, together with CMV infection, was signaled by public TCR beta signatures.

V was pared by 4 bases and J by 10 bases, with 11 bases of the junction left unmatched. There are 16 residues in the CDR3. Germline V CDR1 and CDR2: LNHDA, SQIVND (reference sequence). Overall study findings and caveats: In two of eight donors, the top clonotype was HLA-C-restricted CMV-specific. Adding up the frequency of public TCR beta families identified people who carried CMV plus the relevant HLA.

The rearrangement links TRBV19 to TRBJ1-6; 9 nucleotides line up with TRBD1. The sequencing used cultured CD8+ T cells from PBMCs, collected from culture after CMV antigen stimulation. The receptor was derived from a human donor in good health (CMV status not recorded). Some clones in this sample may be carry-over from other donors' samples. The CDR3 DNA reads as TGTGCCAGTAGTAAAGGCTTGGACAGGGGATGGTCACCCCTCCACTTT. Encoded protein: CASSKGLDRGWSPLHF.